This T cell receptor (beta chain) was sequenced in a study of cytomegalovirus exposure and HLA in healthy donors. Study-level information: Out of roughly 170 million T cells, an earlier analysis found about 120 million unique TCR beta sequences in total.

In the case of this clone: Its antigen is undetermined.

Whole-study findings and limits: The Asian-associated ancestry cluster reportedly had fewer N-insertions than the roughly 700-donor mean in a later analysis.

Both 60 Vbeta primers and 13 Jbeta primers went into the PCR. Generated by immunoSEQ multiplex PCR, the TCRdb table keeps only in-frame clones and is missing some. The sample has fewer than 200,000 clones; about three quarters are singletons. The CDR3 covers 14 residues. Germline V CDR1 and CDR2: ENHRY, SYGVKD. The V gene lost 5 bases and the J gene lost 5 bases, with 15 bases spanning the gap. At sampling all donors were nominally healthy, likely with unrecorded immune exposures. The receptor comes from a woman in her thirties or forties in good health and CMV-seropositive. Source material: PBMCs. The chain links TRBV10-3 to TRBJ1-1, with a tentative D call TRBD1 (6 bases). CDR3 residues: CAISKAGDETEAFF. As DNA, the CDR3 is TGTGCCATCAGTAAGGCAGGGGATGAAACTGAAGCTTTCTTT.